Included here is one T cell receptor (beta chain) sequence, with context. The antigen is not known. In every patient, relapse followed autologous stem cell transplantation, while exposure to brentuximab vedotin differed. Per the germline V gene, CDR1 is SGHNT and CDR2 is YYREEE (reference sequence). The CDR3 totals 13 residues. Trimming removed 4 bases at V and 1 base at J, with 5 bases between. The entry originates in a study of PD-1 blockade in classical Hodgkin lymphoma. Study-level findings and limits: Excluded were patients who started nivolumab under 1 year after ASCT, a group that had lower diversity. Similar baseline diversity was found in complete responders and newly diagnosed patients.

Produced via immunoSEQ multiplex PCR; TCRdb's table is partial and in-frame only. The repertoire holds 90,000 to 130,000 clones, with about nine tenths as singletons. This receptor was identified in a human donor with classical Hodgkin lymphoma. This sample comprised peripheral blood mononuclear cells (PBMCs), obtained before the second cycle of nivolumab. The chain combines TRBV5-4 with TRBJ2-2; unclear D gene. The CDR3 region has the DNA TGTGCCAGCAGCCCAGAGAACACCGGGGAGCTGTTTTTT. Residues: CASSPENTGELFF.